The rows below give T cell receptor beta chains drawn from one sample of a study of T cell repertoires in cytomegalovirus infection. From the reads, TCRdb called clonotypes with MiXCR, one entry per CDR3 protein. Of around 740,000 distinct CDR3 sequences detected, less than 40% appear once; the ten largest clones hold 2.8%. Sequenced input: PBMCs. The receptor set was obtained from a human donor in good health (CMV status not recorded). Some clones in this sample may be carry-over from other donors' samples. Each CDR3 is given with its conserved first and last residue. Fields, in order: D gene, V gene, CDR3 protein. The D gene is left open where the match is weak.

>-|TRBV7-9
CASSPASGTEQKSTDTQYF
>-|TRBV4-2
CASNYGPFSLDNEQFF
>-|TRBV6-2/TRBV6-3
CASSFQDSPGTDTQYF
>-|TRBV6-8
CASKADSLTFYEQYF
>-|TRBV6-6
CAARENTEAFF
>TRBD1|TRBV5-1
CATRATGGPTNTGELFF
>-|TRBV28
CASSLSGPMGPDTQYF
>TRBD2|TRBV7-8
CASSLAVAGGYEQYF
>TRBD1|TRBV7-6
CASSLYGTGVQPQHF
>-|TRBV6-5
CASSHAYGTEADTQYF
>TRBD2|TRBV20-1
CSATVLGLAGFRQETQYF
>TRBD2|TRBV27
CASSLKAGGPYEQYF
>-|TRBV5-1
CASSVGGTEQYF
>-|TRBV5-1
CASSLAGSGTGANVLTF
>-|TRBV7-3
CASSFGGRTDTQYF
>TRBD1|TRBV10-3
CAIGGQGAGTGELFF
>-|TRBV7-8
CASSCAGGIRETQYF
>-|TRBV7-2
CASSLGNEPYNEQFF
>-|TRBV27
CASSFTSMNTEAFF
>-|TRBV19
CASSMLGSSQANVLTF
>TRBD1|TRBV5-1
CASSLGGWTGTFYEQYF
>TRBD1|TRBV6-6
CASRTGQGMNTEAFF
>-|TRBV28
CASSGYGYTF
>TRBD1|TRBV12-3/TRBV12-4
CASSPQGVSNQPQHF
>TRBD1|TRBV7-8
CASSSGVKRTGGEKLFF
>TRBD2|TRBV28
CASSPILAGGITGELFF
>TRBD1|TRBV3-1
CATRTGNSPLHF
>-|TRBV29-1
CSVAGFSYEQYF
>-|TRBV27
CASSLSRVYNEQFF
>-|TRBV6-6
CASRDRGPMSGYTF
>TRBD1|TRBV6-4
CASSRDRGAYEQYF
>-|TRBV24-1
CATSVTGEWETQYF
>-|TRBV7-8
CASSVTGRIYEQYF
>-|TRBV27
CASRGGPEAFF
>-|TRBV4-1
CASSQDPIGEPYNEQFF
>-|TRBV28
CASSLRVRTDTQYF
>-|TRBV29-1
CSVTRTASSYEQYF
>-|TRBV4-1
CASSPRYSREPKGSYNSPLHF
>TRBD1|TRBV27
CASSARQGRSYTF
>-|TRBV5-4
CASSLYSGAGETQYF
>TRBD2|TRBV4-1
CASSQSTSDSNEQFF
>-|TRBV6-1
CASSEGLRAARGYTF
>TRBD1|TRBV12-3/TRBV12-4
CASSLYRGETSTGELFF
>-|TRBV7-9
CASSLASGRTEQFF
>-|TRBV4-1
CASRQVPGPDTQYF
>-|TRBV15
CATSRDMGSTEQFF
>-|TRBV4-2
CASSQDWGDTEAFF
>TRBD1|TRBV29-1
CSAGTGGAGYGYTF
>TRBD1|TRBV2
CASSGQGAGANVLTF
>TRBD1|TRBV15
CATSRNRDRGNEQFF
>TRBD1|TRBV5-6
CASSFRGQGLNQPQHF
>TRBD1|TRBV27
CASSFGTGEYEQYF
>-|TRBV20-1
CSASPLGRGTDTQYF
>-|TRBV20-1
CSARDLGKGANTGELFF
>TRBD2|TRBV6-2/TRBV6-3
CASRLAGGTYEQYF